These T cell receptor beta chains were read from a single sample in a study of cytomegalovirus exposure and HLA in healthy donors. The table came from immunoSEQ multiplex PCR; TCRdb's copy has only in-frame clones and leaves some out. Counted here are some 120,000 clones, 70% to 85% occurring once; the ten biggest clones make up more than 1.5%. Sequencing was performed on PBMCs. The receptors derive from a young man in good health and CMV-seronegative. Both conserved end residues are part of each CDR3. The order of the fields is CDR3 protein, CDR3 DNA, V gene, CDR3 length, clone size, D gene, J gene. A D gene is named only where the DNA matches it firmly. Not all rows give a size; the values are once, few, many and, for expanded clones, a class.

CASGLAGGVTDTQYF,TGTGCCAGCGGTCTAGCGGGGGGCGTCACAGATACGCAGTATTTT,TRBV6-5,15,-,TRBD2,TRBJ2-3
CASSLRTGGDTYEQYF,TGTGCCAGCTCCCTTCGGACAGGGGGCGATACCTACGAGCAGTACTTC,TRBV18,16,-,TRBD1,TRBJ2-7
CASSGGGNEQFF,TGTGCCAGCAGCGGAGGTGGCAATGAGCAGTTCTTC,TRBV9,12,-,-,TRBJ2-1
CASSFGGARNEQFF,TGTGCCAGCAGTTTCGGGGGAGCGCGGAATGAGCAGTTCTTC,TRBV27,14,once,-,TRBJ2-1
CASSGGQDYEQYF,TGTGCCAGCAGCGGGGGACAGGACTACGAGCAGTACTTC,TRBV9,13,-,TRBD1,TRBJ2-7
CATSGGDFLEAFF,TGTGCCACCAGCGGGGGGGATTTTCTTGAAGCTTTCTTT,TRBV15,13,-,-,TRBJ1-1
CASHSRDRVHEQYF,TGTGCCAGCCATTCCCGGGACAGGGTCCACGAGCAGTACTTC,TRBV7-7,14,-,TRBD1,TRBJ2-7
CASSGGVAGNSYEQYF,TGTGCCAGCAGCGGGGGAGTAGCGGGGAACTCCTACGAGCAGTACTTC,TRBV9,16,-,TRBD2,TRBJ2-7
CASSLAAASDEAFF,TGCGCCAGCAGCTTGGCGGCAGCCAGCGATGAAGCTTTCTTT,TRBV5-1,14,-,-,TRBJ1-1
CASKVGTGALAQFF,TGTGCCAGCAAGGTCGGGACAGGGGCACTAGCGCAGTTCTTC,TRBV2,14,-,TRBD1,TRBJ2-1
CASSHRQGGNTIYF,TGTGCCAGCAGTCACCGACAGGGTGGAAACACCATATATTTT,TRBV7-2,14,-,TRBD1,TRBJ1-3
CASSLPGNSYEQYF,TGTGCCAGCAGTCTACCAGGGAACTCCTACGAGCAGTACTTC,TRBV6-5,14,-,-,TRBJ2-7
CASSSQAGLPLGAFF,TGTGCCAGCAGCTCCCAGGCAGGGCTTCCTCTCGGAGCTTTCTTT,TRBV11-2,15,-,-,TRBJ1-1
CASSHPGGEAFF,TGCGCCAGCAGCCACCCGGGGGGAGAAGCTTTCTTT,TRBV4-1,12,-,-,TRBJ1-1
CASSPQDSTPRVSPLHF,TGTGCCAGCAGCCCTCAGGACAGTACCCCTCGGGTGTCACCCCTCCACTTT,TRBV9,17,-,-,TRBJ1-6
CASSPLPAEQDGYTF,TGTGCCAGCTCACCACTCCCGGCGGAACAGGATGGCTACACCTTC,TRBV18,15,once,-,TRBJ1-2
CSVERGTGAFF,TGCAGCGTTGAAAGGGGGACGGGGGCTTTCTTT,TRBV29-1,11,-,-,TRBJ1-1
CASMSGQGSPGELFF,TGTGCCAGCATGTCGGGACAGGGTTCCCCCGGGGAGCTGTTTTTT,TRBV27,15,-,TRBD1,TRBJ2-2
CASSTDRGTGELFF,TGTGCCAGCAGCACCGACAGAGGCACCGGGGAGCTGTTTTTT,TRBV7-3,14,-,-,TRBJ2-2
CASSPRFDGELFF,TGTGCCAGCAGTCCGCGGTTTGACGGGGAGCTGTTTTTT,TRBV2,13,-,-,TRBJ2-2
CASSPSTGGNQPQHF,TGTGCCAGCAGCCCTTCGACAGGGGGCAATCAGCCCCAGCATTTT,TRBV7-8,15,-,TRBD1,TRBJ1-5
CASSPEAARGWETQYF,TGTGCCAGCAGCCCGGAGGCCGCCAGGGGCTGGGAGACCCAGTACTTC,TRBV7-9,16,-,-,TRBJ2-5
CASSDTGGADTQYF,TGTGCCAGCAGTGACACTGGGGGGGCAGATACGCAGTATTTT,TRBV6-4,14,medium-sized,TRBD2,TRBJ2-3
CASSLGTGHYGYTF,TGTGCCAGCAGCTTAGGGACAGGTCACTATGGCTACACCTTC,TRBV7-8,14,-,TRBD1,TRBJ1-2
CASKAGGPYNEQFF,TGTGCCAGCAAGGCGGGGGGGCCCTACAATGAGCAGTTCTTC,TRBV6-6,14,-,TRBD2,TRBJ2-1
CASSGSGGDTDTQYF,TGTGCCAGCAGCGGAAGCGGGGGGGACACAGATACGCAGTATTTT,TRBV9,15,-,TRBD2,TRBJ2-3
CASSMYTGTATYEQYF,TGTGCCAGTAGTATGTACACCGGGACAGCTACCTACGAGCAGTACTTC,TRBV19,16,once,TRBD1,TRBJ2-7
CASSLEVEDRGGYTF,TGTGCCAGCAGCTTGGAAGTCGAGGACAGAGGCGGCTACACCTTC,TRBV5-4,15,-,-,TRBJ1-2
CASSSSGGPYEQYF,TGTGCCAGCAGCAGTAGCGGGGGGCCCTACGAGCAGTACTTC,TRBV6-6,14,few,TRBD2,TRBJ2-7
CASTQGRSNTEAFF,TGTGCCAGCACTCAGGGGCGGTCGAACACTGAAGCTTTCTTT,TRBV2,14,-,-,TRBJ1-1
CASSLAQGPDTQYF,TGTGCCAGCAGCTTAGCCCAGGGCCCAGATACGCAGTATTTT,TRBV7-2,14,-,-,TRBJ2-3
CASSHPGTGLIEQYF,TGTGCCAGCAGCCATCCCGGGACAGGGCTCATCGAGCAGTACTTC,TRBV16,15,-,TRBD1,TRBJ2-7
CASSETQDQPQHF,TGTGCCAGCAGCGAGACACAGGATCAGCCCCAGCATTTT,TRBV9,13,-,-,TRBJ1-5
CASTPGSGLANEQFF,TGTGCCAGCACCCCTGGTTCCGGACTAGCTAATGAGCAGTTCTTC,TRBV9,15,-,TRBD2,TRBJ2-1
CASSWTSGDFGEQFF,TGCGCCAGCAGCTGGACTAGCGGGGATTTCGGTGAGCAGTTCTTC,TRBV5-1,15,-,TRBD2,TRBJ2-1
CASSEGGALGKLFF,TGTGCCAGTTCCGAGGGGGGGGCCCTCGGAAAACTGTTTTTT,TRBV19,14,-,-,TRBJ1-4
CASSRMTMNNSPLHF,TGTGCCAGCAGCCGAATGACAATGAACAATTCACCCCTCCACTTT,TRBV7-9,15,-,-,TRBJ1-6